This T cell receptor (beta chain) came from a study of blood T cell repertoires in COVID-19. Study in general: The study drew acute and convalescent COVID-19 samples from the United States, Italy and Spain.

The CDR3 has 14 residues. CDR1 MNHNY and CDR2 SVGAGI come from the germline V gene (reference sequence). V was pared by 2 bases and J by 2 bases, with 10 bases between. In the original processing: Reference gene primer amplification gave nucleated cell count estimates. Clones were sequenced by immunoSEQ multiplex PCR, and TCRdb holds only the in-frame ones, with some missing. V, J and clone size derive from that table, while D and trimming were established from the DNA sequence. The table includes about 200,000 clones, less than 80% detected once. The clonotype comes from a man aged 45 to 65 who had recovered from COVID-19. What was sequenced was peripheral blood. This chain joins TRBV6-6 and TRBJ2-7; D is possibly TRBD2 (5 bases). Here the CDR3 DNA reads TGTGCCAGCAGTTACGAGGGCTCGACCTACGAGCAGTACTTC. Protein sequence: CASSYEGSTYEQYF.